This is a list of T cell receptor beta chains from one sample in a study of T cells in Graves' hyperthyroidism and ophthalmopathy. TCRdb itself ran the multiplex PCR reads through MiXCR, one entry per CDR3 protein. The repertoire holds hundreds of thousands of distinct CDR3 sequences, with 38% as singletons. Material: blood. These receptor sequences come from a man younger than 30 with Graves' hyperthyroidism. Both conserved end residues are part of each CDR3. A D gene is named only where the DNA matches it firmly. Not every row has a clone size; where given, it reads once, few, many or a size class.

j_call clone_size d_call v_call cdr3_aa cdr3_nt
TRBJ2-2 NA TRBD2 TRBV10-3 CAITIAGGPDTGELFF TGTGCCATCACCATAGCGGGAGGGCCTGACACCGGGGAGCTGTTTTTT
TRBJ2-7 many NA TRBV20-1 CSARDREDEQYF TGCAGTGCTAGAGACAGGGAAGACGAGCAGTACTTC
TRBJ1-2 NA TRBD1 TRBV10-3 CAISLGQGGNNYGYTF TGTGCCATCAGTTTAGGACAGGGCGGCAATAACTATGGCTACACCTTC
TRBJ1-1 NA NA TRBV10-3 CASSLPLGRGEAFF TGTGCCAGCAGCCTCCCTCTGGGGCGGGGTGAAGCTTTCTTT
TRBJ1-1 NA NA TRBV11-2 CASSLLIGGHTEAFF TGTGCCAGCAGCCTCCTTATAGGGGGGCACACTGAAGCTTTCTTT
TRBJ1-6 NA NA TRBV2 CDSSLAGDYNSPLHF TGTGACAGCAGTTTAGCGGGAGACTATAATTCACCCCTCCACTTT
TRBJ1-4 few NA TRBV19 CASSTEHAALEEKLFF TGTGCCAGTAGTACCGAACATGCGGCGCTGGAGGAAAAACTGTTTTTT
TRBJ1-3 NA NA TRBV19 CASRRSSSGNTIYF TGTGCCAGTAGAAGAAGTTCCTCTGGAAACACCATATATTTT
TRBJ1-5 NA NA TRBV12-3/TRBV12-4 CASTSSGGASNQPQHF TGTGCCAGCACCTCTTCTGGAGGGGCTTCCAATCAGCCCCAGCATTTT
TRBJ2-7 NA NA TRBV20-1 CSASIVRGSYEQYF TGCAGTGCTAGTATCGTCAGGGGCTCCTACGAGCAGTACTTC
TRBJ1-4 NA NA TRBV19 CASTPDVGDEKLFF TGTGCCAGTACCCCAGACGTAGGGGATGAAAAACTGTTTTTT
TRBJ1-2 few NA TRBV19 CASSSPNGQTSVGYGYTF TGTGCCAGTAGTTCCCCCAACGGACAGACGTCAGTCGGCTATGGCTACACCTTC
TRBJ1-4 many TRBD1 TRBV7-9 CASSFGTGSGGEKLFF TGTGCCAGCAGCTTTGGGACAGGTTCGGGTGGAGAAAAACTGTTTTTT
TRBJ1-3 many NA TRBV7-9 CASSRGRNSGNTIYF TGTGCCAGCAGCCGAGGGCGGAACTCTGGAAACACCATATATTTT
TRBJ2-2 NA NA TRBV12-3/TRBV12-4 CASSTSGFVGELFF TGTGCCAGCAGCACCTCAGGATTTGTCGGGGAGCTGTTTTTT
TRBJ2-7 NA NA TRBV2 CASTRPTVSSYEQYF TGTGCCAGCACCCGCCCGACGGTTTCCTCCTACGAGCAGTACTTC
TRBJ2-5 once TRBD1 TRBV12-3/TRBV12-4 CASSSSQGAETQYF TGTGCCAGCAGTTCTTCCCAGGGGGCAGAGACCCAGTACTTC
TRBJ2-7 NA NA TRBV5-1 CASSLAWGRSYEQYF TGCGCCAGCAGCTTGGCCTGGGGGCGCTCCTACGAGCAGTACTTC
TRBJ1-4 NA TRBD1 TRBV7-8 CASRGQGWEKLFF TGTGCCAGCAGAGGACAGGGGTGGGAAAAACTGTTTTTT
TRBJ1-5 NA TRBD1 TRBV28 CASRPDRGRSNQPQHF TGTGCCAGCAGGCCCGACAGGGGGCGAAGCAATCAGCCCCAGCATTTT
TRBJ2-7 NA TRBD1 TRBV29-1 CSLGQGTNEQYF TGCAGCTTGGGACAGGGCACCAACGAGCAGTACTTC
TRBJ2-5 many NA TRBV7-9 CASSLAGAARQETQYF TGTGCCAGCAGCTTAGCGGGAGCGGCGCGACAAGAGACCCAGTACTTC
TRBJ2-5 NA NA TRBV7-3 CASSPIPHDSRKETQYF TGTGCCAGCAGCCCTATTCCACACGACAGCCGAAAAGAGACCCAGTACTTC
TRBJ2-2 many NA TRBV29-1 CSVPGAGELFF TGCAGCGTTCCAGGCGCCGGGGAGCTGTTTTTT
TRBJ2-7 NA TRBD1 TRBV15 CATSREPGQSYYEQYF TGTGCCACCAGCAGAGAGCCGGGACAGAGCTACTACGAGCAGTACTTC
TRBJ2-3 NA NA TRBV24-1 CATSSRELTDTQYF TGTGCCACCAGTAGTCGCGAACTCACAGATACGCAGTATTTT
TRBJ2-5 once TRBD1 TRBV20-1 CSPRDRAAETQYF TGCAGTCCCCGGGACAGGGCCGCGGAGACCCAGTACTTC
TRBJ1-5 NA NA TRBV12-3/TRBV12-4 CASSLTKGLNQPQHF TGTGCCAGCAGTTTAACGAAGGGGCTAAATCAGCCCCAGCATTTT
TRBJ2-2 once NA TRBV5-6 CASSPTAGMGVTGELFF TGTGCCAGCAGCCCGACTGCAGGGATGGGGGTAACCGGGGAGCTGTTTTTT
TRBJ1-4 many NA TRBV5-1 CASSLQGTTNEKLFF TGCGCCAGCAGCTTACAGGGAACAACTAATGAAAAACTGTTTTTT
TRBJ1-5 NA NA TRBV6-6 CASSGRRNQPQHF TGTGCCAGCAGCGGACGGAGAAATCAGCCCCAGCATTTT
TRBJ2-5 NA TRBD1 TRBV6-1 CASIDPGQGRETQYF TGTGCCAGCATTGACCCGGGACAGGGGCGGGAGACCCAGTACTTC
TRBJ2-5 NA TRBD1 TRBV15 CATSSLTGGVETQYF TGTGCCACCAGCAGTCTGACAGGGGGGGTAGAGACCCAGTACTTC
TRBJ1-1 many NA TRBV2 CASIEAGDTEAFF TGTGCCAGCATTGAGGCGGGGGACACTGAAGCTTTCTTT
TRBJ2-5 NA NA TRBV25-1 CASSPYAGAGETQYF TGTGCCAGCAGCCCTTACGCCGGGGCGGGAGAGACCCAGTACTTC
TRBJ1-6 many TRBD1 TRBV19 CASSVTGGEDSPLHF TGTGCCAGTAGTGTAACAGGGGGTGAGGATTCACCCCTCCACTTT
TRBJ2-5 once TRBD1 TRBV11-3 CASSHQTGRDETQYF TGTGCCAGCAGCCACCAGACAGGGCGTGACGAGACCCAGTACTTC